These T cell receptor beta chains were read from a single sample in a study of T cells in narcolepsy. The table came from immunoSEQ multiplex PCR; TCRdb's copy has only in-frame clones and leaves some out. The sample includes 25,000 to 35,000 clones, roughly 78% of them seen just once. The specimen was memory (CD45RA-) CD4+ T cells from blood. These receptors came from a human donor in good health. CDR3s include the opening cysteine and the closing phenylalanine or tryptophan. Fields, in order: clone size, J gene, D gene, V gene, CDR3 protein, CDR3 DNA. D genes are given only for firm matches. Some rows have no size entry. The others give once, few or many, or a class for an expanded clone.

size: .
J: TRBJ2-7
D: .
V: TRBV5-1
CDR3: CASSLPSQTYEQYF
DNA: TGCGCCAGCAGCTTGCCTAGCCAGACCTACGAGCAGTACTTC

size: few
J: TRBJ1-1
D: .
V: TRBV13
CDR3: CASSEGYTEAFF
DNA: TGTGCCAGCAGCGAGGGGTACACTGAAGCTTTCTTT

size: few
J: TRBJ1-3
D: .
V: TRBV19
CDR3: CASREGVSGNTIYF
DNA: TGTGCCAGTAGGGAGGGAGTCTCTGGAAACACCATATATTTT

size: .
J: TRBJ2-1
D: TRBD1
V: TRBV5-4
CDR3: CASSSTGNEQFF
DNA: TGTGCCAGCAGCTCGACAGGGAATGAGCAGTTCTTC

size: few
J: TRBJ1-4
D: TRBD1
V: TRBV28
CDR3: CASRGGGGKEKLFF
DNA: TGTGCCAGCAGAGGGGGCGGAGGGAAGGAAAAACTGTTTTTT

size: .
J: TRBJ2-1
D: TRBD1
V: TRBV5-5
CDR3: CASSRTGTYNEQFF
DNA: TGTGCCAGCAGCAGGACAGGTACCTACAATGAGCAGTTCTTC

size: .
J: TRBJ2-1
D: TRBD1
V: TRBV19
CDR3: CASSRQGPYNEQFF
DNA: TGTGCCAGTAGCCGACAGGGACCCTACAATGAGCAGTTCTTC

size: few
J: TRBJ2-7
D: .
V: TRBV19
CDR3: CASSISGNSYEQYF
DNA: TGTGCCAGTAGTATATCAGGGAACTCCTACGAGCAGTACTTC

size: .
J: TRBJ2-5
D: TRBD1
V: TRBV25-1
CDR3: CASSEPTGGRETQYF
DNA: TGTGCCAGCAGTGAACCCACAGGGGGACGAGAGACCCAGTACTTC

size: .
J: TRBJ2-3
D: .
V: TRBV11-3
CDR3: CASSLGPGMTDTQYF
DNA: TGTGCCAGCAGCTTAGGGCCAGGGATGACGGATACGCAGTATTTT

size: .
J: TRBJ2-1
D: TRBD2
V: TRBV29-1
CDR3: CSGAGGDWDEQFF
DNA: TGCAGCGGGGCGGGGGGGGATTGGGATGAGCAGTTCTTC